Detailed here is one TCR beta chain. The record originates from a study of blood T cell repertoires in COVID-19. Profiling relied on immunoSEQ multiplex PCR, and the TCRdb table lists in-frame clones only, not all of them. This table has a few hundred thousand clones, about 81% appearing once. The CDR3 runs to 19 residues. Germline lookup yields CDR1 LNHDA and CDR2 SQIVND (reference sequence). V was clipped by 1 base and J by 6 bases; unmatched bases: 18. This chain joins TRBV19 and TRBJ1-1; 9 bases are a match to TRBD1. The specimen was PBMCs or T cells enriched from blood (not recorded which). This TCR was sampled from a man aged 40-50 years who had recovered from COVID-19. The CDR3 here is CASSIGRGRGQGRTSEAFF. For the CDR3, the DNA is TGTGCCAGTAGTATAGGTCGGGGAAGGGGACAGGGAAGAACCTCTGAAGCTTTCTTT.